This T cell receptor (beta chain) came from a study of control samples from healthy donors and cancer patients. The assay was immunoSEQ multiplex PCR, and TCRdb's table has in-frame clones only and misses some. In the table there are around 94,000 clones, 86% of which are singletons. With 0 bases removed from V and 4 bases from J, the gap between germline ends came to 9 bases. This CDR3 has 14 amino acids. From germline, CDR1 is SGDLS and CDR2 YYNGEE. This chain links TRBV9 with TRBJ2-3, with D unclear. Sequenced input: blood. This TCR derives from a woman in her fifties or sixties in good health. The CDR3 reads CASSVVQRPDTQYF. In DNA form, the CDR3 reads TGTGCCAGCAGCGTAGTTCAGCGCCCAGATACGCAGTATTTT.